This TCR beta chain was obtained from a study of identical twins. In TCRdb, the 5' RACE reads were re-called with MiXCR into one record per CDR3 protein. The sample carries hundreds of thousands of distinct CDR3 sequences, 5.5% to 7.5% recorded once. The CDR3 has 12 residues. The V end was cut by 0 bases, the J end by 5 bases, with 3 bases between. Germline V gives CDR1 SGHRS, CDR2 YFSETQ. At least ten counts were recorded for this clonotype. This clonotype originated in a man between 18 and 29 years old in good health. The V and J genes are TRBV5-1 and TRBJ2-1; unclear D gene. The sample taken for sequencing was naive T cells sorted from blood. This CDR3 is CASSLADNEQFF. The CDR3 DNA reads as TGCGCCAGCAGCTTGGCTGACAATGAGCAGTTCTTC.